These T cell receptor beta chains were read from a single sample in a study of CD8+ T cells in alopecia areata. Assay used: immunoSEQ multiplex PCR; TCRdb lists only in-frame clones, some missing. Among 90,000 to 130,000 clones, roughly 50% were seen once, and the ten largest hold 9% to 15%. Sequenced material: CD8+ T cells sorted from blood, taken at week 24, from a patient treated with tofacitinib. These receptors all stem from a human donor with alopecia areata. Both conserved end residues are part of each CDR3. The order of the fields is J gene, V gene, CDR3 protein.

TRBJ2-7,TRBV5-4,CASSPFPGEQYF
TRBJ2-1,TRBV2,CASSGQTGKGEQFF
TRBJ1-5,TRBV27,CASSPGQNQPQHF
TRBJ2-7,TRBV5-1,CASSPIRNTGVYEQYF
TRBJ2-5,TRBV13,CASSLVIDRGVQETQYF
TRBJ1-5,TRBV6-5,CASSPQGPSNQPQHF
TRBJ2-7,TRBV7-2,CASSLGGEAYEQYF
TRBJ2-2,TRBV6-5,CASSDSQAGELFF
TRBJ2-3,TRBV6-6,CASSYVDRGGEDTQYF
TRBJ2-7,TRBV29-1,CSVEEGGEQYF
TRBJ1-2,TRBV5-6,CASSGQGNGYTF
TRBJ2-1,TRBV4-1,CASSQGPGLDEFDEQFF
TRBJ1-2,TRBV6-5,CASSYGAYGYTF
TRBJ1-4,TRBV13,CASSPRPYEKLFF
TRBJ1-1,TRBV30,CAWDLGHPNTEAFF
TRBJ2-7,TRBV29-1,CSVEFRDPSYEQYF
TRBJ2-3,TRBV5-1,CASSLNRDLSLGGKQYF
TRBJ1-2,TRBV25-1,CASSELGLVYGYTF
TRBJ1-4,TRBV7-9,CASSLSGREKLFF
TRBJ2-4,TRBV27,CASSLSGGFGKNIQYF
TRBJ2-7,TRBV5-6,CASSSEGTVYEQYF
TRBJ2-7,TRBV4-1,CASSQDWRGTYYEQYF